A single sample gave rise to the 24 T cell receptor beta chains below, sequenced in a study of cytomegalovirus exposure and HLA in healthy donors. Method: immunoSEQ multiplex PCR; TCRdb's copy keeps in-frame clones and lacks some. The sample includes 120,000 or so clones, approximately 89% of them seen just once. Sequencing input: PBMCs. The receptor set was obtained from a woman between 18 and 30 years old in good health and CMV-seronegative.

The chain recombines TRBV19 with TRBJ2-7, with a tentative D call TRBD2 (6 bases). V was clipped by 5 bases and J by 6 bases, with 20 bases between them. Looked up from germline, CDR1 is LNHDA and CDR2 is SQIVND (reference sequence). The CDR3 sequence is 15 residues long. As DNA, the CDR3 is TGTGCCAGTAGTTTTCACGGGAGAAACGACCCCGAGCAGTACTTC. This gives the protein CASSFHGRNDPEQYF.

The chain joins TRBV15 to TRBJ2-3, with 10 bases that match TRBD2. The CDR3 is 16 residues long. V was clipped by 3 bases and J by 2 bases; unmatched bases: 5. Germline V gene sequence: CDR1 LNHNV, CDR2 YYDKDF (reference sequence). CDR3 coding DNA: TGTGCCACCAGCAGCCCGAGCGGGAGGGCCACAGATACGCAGTATTTT. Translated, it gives CATSSPSGRATDTQYF.

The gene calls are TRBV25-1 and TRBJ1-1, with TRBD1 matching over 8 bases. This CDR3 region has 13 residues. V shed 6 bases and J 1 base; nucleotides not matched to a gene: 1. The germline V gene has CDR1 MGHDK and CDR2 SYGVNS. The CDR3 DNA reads TGTGCCAGCAGGGGACAGGAGAACACTGAAGCTTTCTTT. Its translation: CASRGQENTEAFF.

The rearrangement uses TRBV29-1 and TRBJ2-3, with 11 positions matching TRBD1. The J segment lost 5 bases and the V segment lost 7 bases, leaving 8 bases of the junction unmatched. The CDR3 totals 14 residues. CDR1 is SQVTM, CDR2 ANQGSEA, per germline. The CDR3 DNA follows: TGCAGCGCCGCCCCGGACAGGGGGCAAGATACGCAGTATTTT. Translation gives CSAAPDRGQDTQYF.

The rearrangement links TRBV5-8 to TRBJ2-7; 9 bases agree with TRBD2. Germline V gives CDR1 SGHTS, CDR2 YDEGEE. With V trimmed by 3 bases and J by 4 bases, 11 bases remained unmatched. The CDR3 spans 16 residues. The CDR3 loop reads CASSSGGGRAQYEQYF. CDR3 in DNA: TGTGCCAGCAGCTCTGGGGGCGGGAGGGCCCAGTACGAGCAGTACTTC. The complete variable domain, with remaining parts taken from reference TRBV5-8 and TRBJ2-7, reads EAGVTQSPTHLIKTRGQQATLRCSPISGHTSVYWYQQALGLGLQFLLWYDEGEERNRGNFPPRFSGRQFPNYSSELNVNALELEDSALYLCASSSGGGRAQYEQYFGPGTRLTVT.

The CDR3 coding sequence is TGTGCCAGCAGTTTAAAGGGCAGGCGGGAAATATACGAGCAGTACTTC. Protein sequence: CASSLKGRREIYEQYF. V gene TRBV27 combines with J gene TRBJ2-7; possibly TRBD2 for D (6 bases). This CDR3 region has 16 residues. The V and J ends lost 2 bases and 4 bases respectively, with 18 bases between them. The germline V gene encodes CDR1 MNHEY and CDR2 SMNVEV (reference sequence).

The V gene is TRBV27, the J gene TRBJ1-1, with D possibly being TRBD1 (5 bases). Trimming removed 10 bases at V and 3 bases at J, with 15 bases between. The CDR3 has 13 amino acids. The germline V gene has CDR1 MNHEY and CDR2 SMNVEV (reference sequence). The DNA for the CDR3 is TGTGCCACCAGGGTGGGGCTTGACACTGAAGCTTTCTTT. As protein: CATRVGLDTEAFF.

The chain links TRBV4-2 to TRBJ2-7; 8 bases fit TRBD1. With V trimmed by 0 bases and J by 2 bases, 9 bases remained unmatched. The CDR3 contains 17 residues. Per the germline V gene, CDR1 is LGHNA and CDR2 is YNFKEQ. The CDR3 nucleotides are TGTGCCAGCAGCCAAGACAAAGGACAGGGAATCACCTACGAGCAGTACTTC. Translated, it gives CASSQDKGQGITYEQYF.

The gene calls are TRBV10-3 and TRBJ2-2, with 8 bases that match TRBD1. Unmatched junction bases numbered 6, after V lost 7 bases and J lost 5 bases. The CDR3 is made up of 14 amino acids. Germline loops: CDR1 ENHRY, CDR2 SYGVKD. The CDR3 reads CAITGQGGTGELFF. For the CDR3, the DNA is TGTGCCATCACTGGACAGGGCGGGACCGGGGAGCTGTTTTTT.

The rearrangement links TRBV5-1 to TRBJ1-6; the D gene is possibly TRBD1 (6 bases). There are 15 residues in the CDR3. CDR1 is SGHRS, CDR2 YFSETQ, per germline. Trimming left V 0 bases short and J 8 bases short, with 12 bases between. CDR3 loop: CASSLDRAFDSPLHF. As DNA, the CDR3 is TGCGCCAGCAGCTTGGACAGGGCGTTCGATTCACCCCTCCACTTT.

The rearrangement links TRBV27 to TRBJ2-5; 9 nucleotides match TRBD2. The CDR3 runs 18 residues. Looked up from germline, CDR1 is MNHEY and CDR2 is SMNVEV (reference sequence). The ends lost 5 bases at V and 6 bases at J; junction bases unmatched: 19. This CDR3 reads CASSLRIAGAGRAKTQYF. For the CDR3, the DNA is TGTGCCAGCAGTCTTCGGATAGCGGGGGCAGGGAGGGCGAAGACCCAGTACTTC.

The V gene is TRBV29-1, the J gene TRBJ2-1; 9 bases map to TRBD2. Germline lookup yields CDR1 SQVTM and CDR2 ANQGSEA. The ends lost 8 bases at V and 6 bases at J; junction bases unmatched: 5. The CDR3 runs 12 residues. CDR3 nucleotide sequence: TGCAGCACGAGGACTAGCGCCAATGAGCAGTTCTTC. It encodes CSTRTSANEQFF.

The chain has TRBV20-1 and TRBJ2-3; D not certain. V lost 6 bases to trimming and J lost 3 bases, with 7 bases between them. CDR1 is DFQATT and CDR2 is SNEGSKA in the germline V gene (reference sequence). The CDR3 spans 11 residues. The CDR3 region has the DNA TGCAGTGCCCTCAGGACAGATACGCAGTATTTT. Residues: CSALRTDTQYF.

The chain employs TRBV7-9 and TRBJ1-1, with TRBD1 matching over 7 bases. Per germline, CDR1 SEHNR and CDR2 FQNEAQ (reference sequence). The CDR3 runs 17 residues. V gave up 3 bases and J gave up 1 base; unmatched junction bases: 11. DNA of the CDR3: TGTGCCAGCAGCTTCGACCGTGTCCGGGACAGGAACACTGAAGCTTTCTTT. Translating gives CASSFDRVRDRNTEAFF.

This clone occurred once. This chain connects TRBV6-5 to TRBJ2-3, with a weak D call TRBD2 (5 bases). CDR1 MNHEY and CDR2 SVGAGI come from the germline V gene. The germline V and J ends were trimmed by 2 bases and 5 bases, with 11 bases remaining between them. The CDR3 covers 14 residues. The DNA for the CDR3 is TGTGCCAGCAGTTACGCCTCCGGGAAAGATACGCAGTATTTT. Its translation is CASSYASGKDTQYF.

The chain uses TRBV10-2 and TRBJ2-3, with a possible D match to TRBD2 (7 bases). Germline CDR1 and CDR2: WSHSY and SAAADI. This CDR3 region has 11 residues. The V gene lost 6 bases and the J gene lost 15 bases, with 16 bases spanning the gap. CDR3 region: CASSVTGREYF. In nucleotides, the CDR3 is TGCGCCAGCAGCGTTACAGGGAGGGAATATTTT.

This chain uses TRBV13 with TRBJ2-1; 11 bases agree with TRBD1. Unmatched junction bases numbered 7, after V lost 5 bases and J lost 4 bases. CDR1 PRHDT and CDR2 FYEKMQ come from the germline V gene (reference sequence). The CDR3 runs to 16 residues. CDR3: CASSRGDRGRYNEQFF. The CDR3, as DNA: TGTGCCAGCAGCCGCGGGGACAGGGGGAGATACAATGAGCAGTTCTTC.

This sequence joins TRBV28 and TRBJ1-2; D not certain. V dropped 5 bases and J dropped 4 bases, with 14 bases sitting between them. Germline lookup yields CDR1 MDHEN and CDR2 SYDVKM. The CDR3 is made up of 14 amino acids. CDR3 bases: TGTGCCAGCAGTCCCCTGGCAGGCCGCTATGGCTACACCTTC. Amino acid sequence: CASSPLAGRYGYTF.

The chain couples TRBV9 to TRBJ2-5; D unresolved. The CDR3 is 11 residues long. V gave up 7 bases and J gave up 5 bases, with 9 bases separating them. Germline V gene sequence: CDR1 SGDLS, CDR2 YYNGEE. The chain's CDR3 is CASGLSETQYF. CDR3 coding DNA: TGTGCCAGCGGCCTGTCCGAGACCCAGTACTTC.

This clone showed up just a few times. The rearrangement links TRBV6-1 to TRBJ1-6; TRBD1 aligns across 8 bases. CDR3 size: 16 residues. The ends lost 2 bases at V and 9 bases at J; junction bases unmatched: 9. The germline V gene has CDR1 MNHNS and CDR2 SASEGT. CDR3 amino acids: CASSEREGQVGSPLHF. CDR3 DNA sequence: TGTGCCAGCAGTGAAAGGGAGGGACAGGTGGGTTCACCCCTCCACTTT.

CDR3 sequence (DNA): TGTGCCAGCAGCCTACAGGTGAGGACTGAAGCTTTCTTT. Residues: CASSLQVRTEAFF. The chain joins TRBV5-8 to TRBJ1-1; D possibly corresponds to TRBD1 (5 bases). Per germline, CDR1 SGHTS and CDR2 YDEGEE. The CDR3 runs to 13 residues. The V end lost 4 bases, the J end lost 5 bases, and 12 bases lay between the germline ends.

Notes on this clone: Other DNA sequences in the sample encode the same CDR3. CDR3 DNA sequence: TGTGCCAGCAGCTCCGGGACAGGGGATGAAAAACTGTTTTTT. Translated, it gives CASSSGTGDEKLFF. The gene calls are TRBV7-9 and TRBJ1-4; 10 nucleotides line up with TRBD1. Per germline, CDR1 SEHNR and CDR2 FQNEAQ (reference sequence). V was pared by 4 bases and J by 6 bases, with 2 bases of the junction left unmatched. The CDR3 runs 14 residues.

CDR3 sequence (DNA): TGTGCCAGTTTTCAGGCCCAATCTAGCACAGATACGCAGTATTTT. Amino acids: CASFQAQSSTDTQYF. This rearrangement joins TRBV6-5 to TRBJ2-3; D gene unclear. Germline loops: CDR1 MNHEY, CDR2 SVGAGI. Trimming took off 9 bases at V and 0 bases at J, with 16 bases between the two ends. The CDR3 contains 15 residues.

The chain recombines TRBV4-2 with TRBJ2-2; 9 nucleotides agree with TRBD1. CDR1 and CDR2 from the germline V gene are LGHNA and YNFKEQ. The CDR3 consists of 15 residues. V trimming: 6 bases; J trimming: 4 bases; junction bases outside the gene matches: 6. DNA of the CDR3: TGTGCCAGCAGGAACGGACAGGGGCTCACCGGGGAGCTGTTTTTT. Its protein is CASRNGQGLTGELFF.